This T cell receptor beta chain was retrieved from a study of T cells in localized non-small cell lung cancer. Clones were sequenced by immunoSEQ multiplex PCR, and TCRdb holds only the in-frame ones, with some missing. The sample records about 5,400 clones, around 84% being singletons. Trimming removed 5 bases from V and 3 bases from J, with 6 bases in between. The CDR3 is 11 residues long. Germline values: CDR1 DFQATT, CDR2 SNEGSKA (reference sequence). This sequence originates from a woman between 40 and 69 years old with stage II lung adenocarcinoma. The J gene is TRBJ2-3, the V gene TRBV20-1, with D uncertain. Source: PBMCs, taken before any cancer treatment. CDR3 sequence reads: CSAFSTDTQYF. The CDR3 DNA reads as TGCAGTGCTTTCTCGACAGATACGCAGTATTTT.